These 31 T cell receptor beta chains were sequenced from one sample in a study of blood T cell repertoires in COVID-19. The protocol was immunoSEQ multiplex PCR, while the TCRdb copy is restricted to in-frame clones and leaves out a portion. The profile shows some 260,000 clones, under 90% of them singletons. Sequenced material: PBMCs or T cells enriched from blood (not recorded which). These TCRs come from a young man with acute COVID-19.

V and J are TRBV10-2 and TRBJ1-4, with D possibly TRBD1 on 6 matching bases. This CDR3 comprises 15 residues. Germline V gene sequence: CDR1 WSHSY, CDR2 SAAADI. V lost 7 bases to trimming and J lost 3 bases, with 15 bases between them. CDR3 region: CASNLRGASNEKLFF. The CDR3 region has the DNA TGCGCCAGCAACCTTCGGGGGGCCTCTAATGAAAAACTGTTTTTT.

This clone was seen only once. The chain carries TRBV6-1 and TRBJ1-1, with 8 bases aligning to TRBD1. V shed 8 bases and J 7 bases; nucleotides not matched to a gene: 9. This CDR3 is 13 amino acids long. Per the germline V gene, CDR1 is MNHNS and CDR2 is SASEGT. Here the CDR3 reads CASLRDRQYEAFF. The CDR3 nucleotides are TGTGCCAGCTTAAGGGACAGGCAATATGAAGCTTTCTTT.

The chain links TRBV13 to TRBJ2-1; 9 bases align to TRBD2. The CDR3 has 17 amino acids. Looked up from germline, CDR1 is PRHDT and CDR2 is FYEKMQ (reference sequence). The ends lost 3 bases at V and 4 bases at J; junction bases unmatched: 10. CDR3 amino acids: CASSFQGTSKGYNEQFF. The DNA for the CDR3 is TGTGCCAGCAGCTTTCAGGGGACTAGCAAGGGTTACAATGAGCAGTTCTTC.

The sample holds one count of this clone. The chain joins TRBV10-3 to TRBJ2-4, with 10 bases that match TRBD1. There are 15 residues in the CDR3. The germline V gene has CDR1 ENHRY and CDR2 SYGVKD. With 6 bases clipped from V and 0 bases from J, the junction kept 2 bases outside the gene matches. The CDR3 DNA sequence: TGTGCCATCAGCGGGACAGGGGCAGCCAAAAACATTCAGTACTTC. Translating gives CAISGTGAAKNIQYF.

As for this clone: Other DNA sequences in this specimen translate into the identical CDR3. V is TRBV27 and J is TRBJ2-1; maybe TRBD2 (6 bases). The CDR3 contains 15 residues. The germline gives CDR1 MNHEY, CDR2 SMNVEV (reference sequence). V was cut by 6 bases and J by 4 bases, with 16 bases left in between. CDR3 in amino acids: CASRLGRGAYNEQFF. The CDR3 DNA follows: TGTGCCAGCAGACTCGGGAGAGGTGCGTACAATGAGCAGTTCTTC.

Written as DNA, the CDR3 is TGTGCCAGCAGACGGGGGACTAGGAGAGAGACCCAGTACTTC. Its protein product is CASRRGTRRETQYF. This sequence joins TRBV6-5 and TRBJ2-5; 8 nucleotides line up with TRBD2. The CDR3 sequence is 14 residues long. The trim removed 6 bases at V and 4 bases at J, leaving 7 bases unmatched. Germline V lookup: CDR1 MNHEY, CDR2 SVGAGI.

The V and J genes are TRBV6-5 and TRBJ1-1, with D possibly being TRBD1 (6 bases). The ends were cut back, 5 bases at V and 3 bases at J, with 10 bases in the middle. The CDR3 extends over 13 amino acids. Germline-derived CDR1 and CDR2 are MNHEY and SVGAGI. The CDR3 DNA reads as TGTGCCAGCAGTCGCAAGGGGGACACTGAAGCTTTCTTT. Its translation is CASSRKGDTEAFF.

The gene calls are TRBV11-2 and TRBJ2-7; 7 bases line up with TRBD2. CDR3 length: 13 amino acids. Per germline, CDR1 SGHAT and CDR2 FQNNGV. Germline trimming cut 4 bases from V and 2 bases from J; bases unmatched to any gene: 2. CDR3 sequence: CASSWEGAYEQYV. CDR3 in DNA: TGTGCCAGCAGCTGGGAGGGAGCCTACGAGCAGTACGTC.

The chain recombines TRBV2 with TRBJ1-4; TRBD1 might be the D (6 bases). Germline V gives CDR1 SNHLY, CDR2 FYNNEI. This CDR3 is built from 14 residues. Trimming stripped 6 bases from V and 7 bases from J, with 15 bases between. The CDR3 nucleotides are TGTGCCAGCAGGACCGACAGGCGAGGTGAAAAACTGTTTTTT. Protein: CASRTDRRGEKLFF.

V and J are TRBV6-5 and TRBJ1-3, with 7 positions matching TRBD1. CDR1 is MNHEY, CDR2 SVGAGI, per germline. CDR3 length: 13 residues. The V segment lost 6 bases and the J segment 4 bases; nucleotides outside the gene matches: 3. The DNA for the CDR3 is TGTGCCAGCAGGGGACAGCAAGGAAACACCATATATTTT. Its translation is CASRGQQGNTIYF.

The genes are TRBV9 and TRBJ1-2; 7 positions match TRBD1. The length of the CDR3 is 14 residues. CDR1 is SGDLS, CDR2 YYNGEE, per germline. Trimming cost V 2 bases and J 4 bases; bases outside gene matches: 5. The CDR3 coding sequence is TGTGCCAGCAGCGTGGTGACAGGGCCCTATGGCTACACCTTC. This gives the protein CASSVVTGPYGYTF.

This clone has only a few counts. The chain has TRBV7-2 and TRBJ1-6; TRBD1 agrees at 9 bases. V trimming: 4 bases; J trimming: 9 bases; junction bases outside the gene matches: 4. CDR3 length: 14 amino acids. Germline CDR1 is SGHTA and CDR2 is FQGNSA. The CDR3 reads CASSSGQGGSPLHF. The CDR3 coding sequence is TGTGCCAGCAGCTCGGGACAGGGAGGTTCACCCCTCCACTTT.

This CDR3 is CASSLGGGAHQPQHF. The CDR3 DNA is TGTGCCAGCAGCTTAGGTGGAGGGGCCCATCAGCCCCAGCATTTT. This rearrangement joins TRBV7-9 to TRBJ1-5, with TRBD1 as a possible D gene (5 bases). The ends were cut back, 1 base at V and 5 bases at J, with 12 bases in the middle. The length of the CDR3 is 15 residues. CDR1 is SEHNR and CDR2 is FQNEAQ in the germline V gene (reference sequence).

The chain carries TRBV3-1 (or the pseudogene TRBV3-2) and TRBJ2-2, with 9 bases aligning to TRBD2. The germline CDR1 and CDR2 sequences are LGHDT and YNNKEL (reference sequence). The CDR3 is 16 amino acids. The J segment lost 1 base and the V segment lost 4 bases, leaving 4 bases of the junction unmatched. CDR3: CASSPGLALNTGELFF. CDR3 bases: TGTGCCAGCAGCCCTGGACTAGCGCTGAACACCGGGGAGCTGTTTTTT.

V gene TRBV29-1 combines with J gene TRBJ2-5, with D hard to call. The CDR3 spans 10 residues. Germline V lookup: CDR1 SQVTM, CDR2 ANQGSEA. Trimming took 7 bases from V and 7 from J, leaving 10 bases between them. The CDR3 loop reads CSAIGSTQYF. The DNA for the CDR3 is TGCAGCGCAATCGGGTCGACCCAGTACTTC.

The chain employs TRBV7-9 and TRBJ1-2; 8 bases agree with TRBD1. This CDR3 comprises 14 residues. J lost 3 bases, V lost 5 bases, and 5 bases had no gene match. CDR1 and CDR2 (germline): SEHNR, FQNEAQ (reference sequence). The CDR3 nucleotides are TGTGCCAGCAGCCTAGAGACAGGGGACTATGGCTACACCTTC. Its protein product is CASSLETGDYGYTF.

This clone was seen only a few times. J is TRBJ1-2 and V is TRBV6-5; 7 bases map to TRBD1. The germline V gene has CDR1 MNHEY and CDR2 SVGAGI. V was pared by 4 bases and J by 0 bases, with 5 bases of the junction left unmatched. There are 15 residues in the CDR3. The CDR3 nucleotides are TGTGCCAGCAGTTTCTCGACAGGGACTAACTATGGCTACACCTTC. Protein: CASSFSTGTNYGYTF.

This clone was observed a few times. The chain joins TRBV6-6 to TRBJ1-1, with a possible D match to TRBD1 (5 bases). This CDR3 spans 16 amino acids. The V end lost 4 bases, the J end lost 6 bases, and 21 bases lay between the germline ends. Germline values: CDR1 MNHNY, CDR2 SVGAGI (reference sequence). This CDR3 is CASSWLDKRTNAEAFF. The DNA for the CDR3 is TGTGCCAGCAGTTGGTTAGACAAGAGGACAAACGCTGAAGCTTTCTTT.

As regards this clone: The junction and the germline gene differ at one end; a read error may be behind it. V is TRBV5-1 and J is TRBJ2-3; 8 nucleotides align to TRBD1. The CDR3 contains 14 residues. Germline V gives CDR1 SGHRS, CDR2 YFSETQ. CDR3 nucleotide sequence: TGTGCCAGCGGCGGGGACAGGAGCTCAGATACGCAGTATTTT. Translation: CASGGDRSSDTQYF. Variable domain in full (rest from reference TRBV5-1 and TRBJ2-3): KAGVTQTPRYLIKTRGQQVTLSCSPISGHRSVSWYQQTPGQGLQFLFEYFSETQRNKGNFPGRFSGRQFSNSRSEMNVSTLELGDSALYLCASGGDRSSDTQYFGPGTRLTVL.

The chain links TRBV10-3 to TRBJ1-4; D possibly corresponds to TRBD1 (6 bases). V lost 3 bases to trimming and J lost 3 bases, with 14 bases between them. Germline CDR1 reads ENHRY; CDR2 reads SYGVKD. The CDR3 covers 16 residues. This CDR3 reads CAISELQGPANEKLFF. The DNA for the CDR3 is TGTGCCATCAGTGAACTACAGGGTCCCGCTAATGAAAAACTGTTTTTT.

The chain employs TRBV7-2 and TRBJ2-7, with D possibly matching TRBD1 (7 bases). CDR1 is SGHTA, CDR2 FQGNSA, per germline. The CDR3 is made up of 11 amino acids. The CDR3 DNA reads TGTGCCAGCAGCCCTGGACAGGAGGGGGACGTC. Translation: CASSPGQEGDV.

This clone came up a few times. CDR3 residues: CASSLVPGGNYGYTF. The DNA of the CDR3 is TGTGCCAGCAGCTTGGTTCCCGGGGGGAATTATGGCTACACCTTC. This chain links TRBV5-5 with TRBJ1-2; tentatively, D is TRBD1 (5 bases). The CDR3 has 15 amino acids. The germline CDR1 and CDR2 sequences are SGHKS and YYEKEE (reference sequence). V was cut by 0 bases and J by 5 bases, with 14 bases left in between. Complete variable domain (other parts from reference TRBV5-5 and TRBJ1-2): DAGVTQSPTHLIKTRGQQVTLRCSPISGHKSVSWYQQVLGQGPQFIFQYYEKEERGRGNFPDRFSARQFPNYSSELNVNALLLGDSALYLCASSLVPGGNYGYTFGSGTRLTVV.

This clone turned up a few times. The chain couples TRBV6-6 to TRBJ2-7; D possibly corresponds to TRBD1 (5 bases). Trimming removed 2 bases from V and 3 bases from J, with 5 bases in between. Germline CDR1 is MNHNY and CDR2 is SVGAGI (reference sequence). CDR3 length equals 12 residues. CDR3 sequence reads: CASSYDSYEQYV. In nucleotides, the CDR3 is TGTGCCAGCAGTTACGACAGCTACGAGCAGTACGTC.

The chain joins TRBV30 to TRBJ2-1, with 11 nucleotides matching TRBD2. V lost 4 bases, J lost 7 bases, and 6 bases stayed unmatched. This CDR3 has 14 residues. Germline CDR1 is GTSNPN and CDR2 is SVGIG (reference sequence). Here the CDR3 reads CAWKLAGAYNEQFF. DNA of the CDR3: TGTGCCTGGAAACTAGCGGGAGCATATAATGAGCAGTTCTTC.

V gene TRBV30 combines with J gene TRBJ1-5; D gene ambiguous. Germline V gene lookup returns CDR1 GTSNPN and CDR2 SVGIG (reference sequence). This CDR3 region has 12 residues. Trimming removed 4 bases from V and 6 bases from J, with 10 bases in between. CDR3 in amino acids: CAWNREAQPQHF. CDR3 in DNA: TGTGCCTGGAACCGAGAGGCTCAGCCCCAGCATTTT.

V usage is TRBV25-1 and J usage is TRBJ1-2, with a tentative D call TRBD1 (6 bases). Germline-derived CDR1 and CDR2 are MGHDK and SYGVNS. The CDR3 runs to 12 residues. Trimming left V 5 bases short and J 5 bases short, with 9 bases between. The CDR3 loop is CASSIQGYGYTF. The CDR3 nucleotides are TGTGCCAGCAGTATACAGGGTTATGGCTACACCTTC.

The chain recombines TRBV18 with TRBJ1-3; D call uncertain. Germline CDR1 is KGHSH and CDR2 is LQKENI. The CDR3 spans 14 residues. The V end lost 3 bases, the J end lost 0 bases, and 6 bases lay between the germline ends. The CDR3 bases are TGTGCCAGCTCACCGGCGGACTCTGGAAACACCATATATTTT. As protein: CASSPADSGNTIYF. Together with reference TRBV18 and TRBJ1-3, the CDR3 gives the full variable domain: NAGVMQNPRHLVRRRGQEARLRCSPMKGHSHVYWYRQLPEEGLKFMVYLQKENIIDESGMPKERFSAEFPKEGPSILRIQQVVRGDSAAYFCASSPADSGNTIYFGEGSWLTVV.

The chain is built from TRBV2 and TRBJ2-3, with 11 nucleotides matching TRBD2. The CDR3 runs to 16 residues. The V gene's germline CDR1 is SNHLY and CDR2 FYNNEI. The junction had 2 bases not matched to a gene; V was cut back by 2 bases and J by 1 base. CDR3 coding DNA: TGTGCCAGCAGTGAACCGACTAGCGGGGGCACAGATACGCAGTATTTT. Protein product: CASSEPTSGGTDTQYF.

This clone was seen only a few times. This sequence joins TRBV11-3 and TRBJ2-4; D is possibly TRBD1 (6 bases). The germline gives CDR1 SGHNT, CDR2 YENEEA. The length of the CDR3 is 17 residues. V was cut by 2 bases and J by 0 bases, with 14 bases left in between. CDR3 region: CASSLLSDRLAKNIQYF. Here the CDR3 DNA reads TGTGCCAGCAGCTTACTCAGCGACAGGCTAGCCAAAAACATTCAGTACTTC.

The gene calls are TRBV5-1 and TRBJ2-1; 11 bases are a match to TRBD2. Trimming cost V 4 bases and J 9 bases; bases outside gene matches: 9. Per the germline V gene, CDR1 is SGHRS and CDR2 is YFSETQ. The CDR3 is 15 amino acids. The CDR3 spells CASSRVAGGPSEQFF. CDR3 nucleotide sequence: TGCGCCAGCAGCAGGGTAGCGGGGGGGCCGAGTGAGCAGTTCTTC.

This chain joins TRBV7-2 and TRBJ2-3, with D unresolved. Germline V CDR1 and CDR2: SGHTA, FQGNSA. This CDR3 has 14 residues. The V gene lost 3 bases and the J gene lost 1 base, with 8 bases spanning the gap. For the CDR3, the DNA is TGTGCCAGCAGCTTCCGTCCGGGCACAGATACGCAGTATTTT. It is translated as CASSFRPGTDTQYF.